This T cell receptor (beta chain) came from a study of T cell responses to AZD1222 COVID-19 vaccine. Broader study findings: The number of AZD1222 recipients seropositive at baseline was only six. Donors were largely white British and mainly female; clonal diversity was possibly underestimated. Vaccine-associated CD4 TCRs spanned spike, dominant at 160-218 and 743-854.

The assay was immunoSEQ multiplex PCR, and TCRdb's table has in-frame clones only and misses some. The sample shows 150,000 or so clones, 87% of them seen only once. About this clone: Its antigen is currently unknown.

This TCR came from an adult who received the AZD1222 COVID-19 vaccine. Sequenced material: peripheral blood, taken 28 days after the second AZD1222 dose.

The CDR3 is CATSPSGTGGNTIYF. CDR3 nucleotides: TGTGCCACCTCCCCCTCGGGGACAGGTGGAAACACCATATATTTT. This chain connects TRBV6-4 to TRBJ1-3; 8 nucleotides align to TRBD1. Germline V gene lookup returns CDR1 MRHNA and CDR2 SNTAGT. This CDR3 spans 15 amino acids. The V segment lost 10 bases and the J segment 3 bases; nucleotides outside the gene matches: 11.